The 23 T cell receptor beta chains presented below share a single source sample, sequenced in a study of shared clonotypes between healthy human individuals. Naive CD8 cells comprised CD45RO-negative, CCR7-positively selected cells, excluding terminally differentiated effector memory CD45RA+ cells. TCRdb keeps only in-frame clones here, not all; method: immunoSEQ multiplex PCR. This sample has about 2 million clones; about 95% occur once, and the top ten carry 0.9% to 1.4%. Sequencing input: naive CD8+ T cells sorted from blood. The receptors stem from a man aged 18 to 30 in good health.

The CDR3 nucleotides are TGTGCCAGCTCACCAAACGCAGGGCCCGGAAACACCATATATTTT. The encoded protein is CASSPNAGPGNTIYF. This chain joins TRBV18 and TRBJ1-3, with a possible D match to TRBD1 (5 bases). V lost 2 bases and J 4 bases, leaving 12 bases between the germline ends. Germline loops: CDR1 KGHSH, CDR2 LQKENI. CDR3 length: 15 residues.

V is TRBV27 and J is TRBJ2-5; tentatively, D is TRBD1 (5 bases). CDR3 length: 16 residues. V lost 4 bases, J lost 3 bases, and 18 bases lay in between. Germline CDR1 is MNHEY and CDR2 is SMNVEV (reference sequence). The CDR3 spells CASSSNLVTGEETQYF. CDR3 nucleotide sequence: TGTGCCAGCAGTTCGAATCTAGTCACAGGAGAAGAGACCCAGTACTTC.

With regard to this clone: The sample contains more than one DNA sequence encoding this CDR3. The CDR3 DNA reads TGCGCCAGCAGCCGTACCGACAGCTACAATGAGCAGTTCTTC. It is translated as CASSRTDSYNEQFF. The chain couples TRBV5-1 to TRBJ2-1, with D perhaps TRBD1 (5 bases). The CDR3 has 14 residues. V lost 4 bases, J lost 3 bases, and 11 bases lay in between. Germline CDR1 reads SGHRS; CDR2 reads YFSETQ.

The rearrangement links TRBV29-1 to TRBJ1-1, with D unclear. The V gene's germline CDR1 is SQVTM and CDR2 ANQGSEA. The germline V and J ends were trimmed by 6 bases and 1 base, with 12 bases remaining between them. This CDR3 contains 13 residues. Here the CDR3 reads CSVPDEGNTEAFF. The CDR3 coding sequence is TGCAGCGTCCCCGATGAGGGGAACACTGAAGCTTTCTTT.

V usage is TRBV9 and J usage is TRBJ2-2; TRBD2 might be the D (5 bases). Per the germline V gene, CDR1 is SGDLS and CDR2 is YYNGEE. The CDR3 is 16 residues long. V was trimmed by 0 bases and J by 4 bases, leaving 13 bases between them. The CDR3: CASSVDGGPSTGELFF. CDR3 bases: TGTGCCAGCAGCGTAGATGGCGGGCCGAGCACCGGGGAGCTGTTTTTT.

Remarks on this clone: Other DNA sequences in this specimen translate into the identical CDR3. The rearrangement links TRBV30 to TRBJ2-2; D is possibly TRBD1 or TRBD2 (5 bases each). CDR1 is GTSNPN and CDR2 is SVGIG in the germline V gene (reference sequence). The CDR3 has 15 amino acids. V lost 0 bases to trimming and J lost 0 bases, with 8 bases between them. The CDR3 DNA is TGTGCCTGGAGTGTGGGGACCACGAACACCGGGGAGCTGTTTTTT. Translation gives CAWSVGTTNTGELFF.

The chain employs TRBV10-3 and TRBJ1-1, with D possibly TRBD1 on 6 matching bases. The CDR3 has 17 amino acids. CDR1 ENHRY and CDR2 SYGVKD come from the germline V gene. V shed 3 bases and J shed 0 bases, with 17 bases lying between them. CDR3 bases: TGTGCCATCAGTGAACCAACAGGGTACAACATGAACACTGAAGCTTTCTTT. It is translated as CAISEPTGYNMNTEAFF.

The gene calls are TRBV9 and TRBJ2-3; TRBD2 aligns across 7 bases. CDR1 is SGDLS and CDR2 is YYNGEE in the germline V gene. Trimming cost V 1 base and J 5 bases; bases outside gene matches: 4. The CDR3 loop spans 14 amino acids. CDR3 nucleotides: TGTGCCAGCAGCGTATCGGGACTAAAAGATACGCAGTATTTT. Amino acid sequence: CASSVSGLKDTQYF.

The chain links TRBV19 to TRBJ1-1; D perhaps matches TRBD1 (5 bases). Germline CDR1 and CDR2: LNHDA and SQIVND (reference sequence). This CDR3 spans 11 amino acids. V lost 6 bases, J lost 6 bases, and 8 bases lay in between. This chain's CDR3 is CASRGLAEAFF. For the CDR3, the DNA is TGTGCCAGTAGGGGGCTCGCTGAAGCTTTCTTT.

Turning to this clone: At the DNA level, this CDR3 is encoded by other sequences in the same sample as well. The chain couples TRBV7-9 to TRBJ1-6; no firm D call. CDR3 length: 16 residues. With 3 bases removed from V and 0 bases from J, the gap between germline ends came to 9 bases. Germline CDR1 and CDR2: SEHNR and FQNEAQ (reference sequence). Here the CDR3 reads CASSLGSSSYNSPLHF. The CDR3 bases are TGTGCCAGCAGCTTGGGGTCCAGCTCCTATAATTCACCCCTCCACTTT.

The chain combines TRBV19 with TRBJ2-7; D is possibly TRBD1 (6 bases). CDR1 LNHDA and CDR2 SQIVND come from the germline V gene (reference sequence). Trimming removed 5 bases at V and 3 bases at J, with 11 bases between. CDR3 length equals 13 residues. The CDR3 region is CASSVATGYEQYF. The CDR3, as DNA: TGTGCCAGTAGTGTCGCGACAGGCTACGAGCAGTACTTC.

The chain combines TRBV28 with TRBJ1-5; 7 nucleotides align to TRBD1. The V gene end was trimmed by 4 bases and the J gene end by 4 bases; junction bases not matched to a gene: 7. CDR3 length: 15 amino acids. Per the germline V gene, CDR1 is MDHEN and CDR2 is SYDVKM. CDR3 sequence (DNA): TGTGCCAGCAGTTCCAGGGGGGGGACAAATCAGCCCCAGCATTTT. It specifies CASSSRGGTNQPQHF.

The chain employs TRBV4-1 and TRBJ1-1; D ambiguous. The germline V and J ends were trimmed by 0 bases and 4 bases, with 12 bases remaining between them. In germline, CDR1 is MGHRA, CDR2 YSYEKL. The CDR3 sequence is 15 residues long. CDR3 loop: CASSQDWSWATEAFF. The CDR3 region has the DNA TGCGCCAGCAGCCAAGATTGGTCCTGGGCCACTGAAGCTTTCTTT.

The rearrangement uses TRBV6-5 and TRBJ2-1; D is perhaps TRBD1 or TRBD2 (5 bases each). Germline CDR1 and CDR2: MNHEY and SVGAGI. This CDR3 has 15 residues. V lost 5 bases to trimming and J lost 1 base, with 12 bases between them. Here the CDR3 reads CASSRDHLSYNEQFF. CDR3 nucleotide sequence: TGTGCCAGCAGTAGGGACCACCTTTCCTACAATGAGCAGTTCTTC.

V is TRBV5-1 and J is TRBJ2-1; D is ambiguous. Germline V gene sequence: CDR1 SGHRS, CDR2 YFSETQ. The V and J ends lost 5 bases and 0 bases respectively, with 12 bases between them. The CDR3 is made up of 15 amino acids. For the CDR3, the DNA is TGCGCCAGCAGGGCCCTTAGGAGCTCCTACAATGAGCAGTTCTTC. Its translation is CASRALRSSYNEQFF.

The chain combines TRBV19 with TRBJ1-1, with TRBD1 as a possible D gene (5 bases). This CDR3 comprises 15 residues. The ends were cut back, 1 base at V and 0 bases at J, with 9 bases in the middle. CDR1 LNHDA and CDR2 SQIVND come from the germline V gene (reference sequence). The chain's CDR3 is CASSIGEGMNTEAFF. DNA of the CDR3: TGTGCCAGTAGTATAGGGGAGGGGATGAACACTGAAGCTTTCTTT.

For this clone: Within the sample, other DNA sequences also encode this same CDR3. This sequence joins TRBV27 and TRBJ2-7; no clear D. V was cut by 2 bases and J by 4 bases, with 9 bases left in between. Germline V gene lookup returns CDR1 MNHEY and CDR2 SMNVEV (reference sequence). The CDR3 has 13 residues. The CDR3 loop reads CASSLEVGYEQYF. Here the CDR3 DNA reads TGTGCCAGCAGTTTAGAGGTTGGTTACGAGCAGTACTTC.

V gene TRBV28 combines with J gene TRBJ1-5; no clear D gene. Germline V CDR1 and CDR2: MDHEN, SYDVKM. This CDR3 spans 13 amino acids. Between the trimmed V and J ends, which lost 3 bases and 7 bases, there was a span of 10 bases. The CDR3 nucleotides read TGTGCCAGCAGTTTCGAGTCCTGGCAGCCCCAGCATTTT. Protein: CASSFESWQPQHF.

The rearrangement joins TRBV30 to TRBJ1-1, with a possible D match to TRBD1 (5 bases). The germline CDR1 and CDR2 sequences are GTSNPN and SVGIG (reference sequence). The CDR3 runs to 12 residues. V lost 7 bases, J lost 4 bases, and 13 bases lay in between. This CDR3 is CALRGSGTEAFF. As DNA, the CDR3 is TGTGCCTTAAGGGGATCGGGCACTGAAGCTTTCTTT. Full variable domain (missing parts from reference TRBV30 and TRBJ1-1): SQTIHQWPATLVQPVGSPLSLECTVEGTSNPNLYWYRQAAGRGLQLLFYSVGIGQISSEVPQNLSASRPQDRQFILSSKKLLLSDSGFYLCALRGSGTEAFFGQGTRLTVV.

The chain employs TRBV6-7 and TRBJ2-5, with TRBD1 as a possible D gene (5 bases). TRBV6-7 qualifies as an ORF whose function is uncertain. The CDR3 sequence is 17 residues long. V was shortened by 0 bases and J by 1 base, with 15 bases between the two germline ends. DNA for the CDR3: TGTGCCAGCAGTTACTCGAGCGCCGGCAGGGCCCAAGAGACCCAGTACTTC. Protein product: CASSYSSAGRAQETQYF.

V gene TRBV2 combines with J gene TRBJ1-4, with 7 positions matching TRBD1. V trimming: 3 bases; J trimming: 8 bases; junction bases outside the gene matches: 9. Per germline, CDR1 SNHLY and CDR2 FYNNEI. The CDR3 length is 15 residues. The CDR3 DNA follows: TGTGCCAGCAGTGAGATGACAGGGTTGCAAGAAAAACTGTTTTTT. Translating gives CASSEMTGLQEKLFF.

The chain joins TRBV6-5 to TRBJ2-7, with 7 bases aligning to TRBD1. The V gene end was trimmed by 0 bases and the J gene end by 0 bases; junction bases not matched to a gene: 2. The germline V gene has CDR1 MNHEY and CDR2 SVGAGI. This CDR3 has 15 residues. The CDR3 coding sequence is TGTGCCAGCAGTTACTCTGGGGACAGCTCCTACGAGCAGTACTTC. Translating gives CASSYSGDSSYEQYF.

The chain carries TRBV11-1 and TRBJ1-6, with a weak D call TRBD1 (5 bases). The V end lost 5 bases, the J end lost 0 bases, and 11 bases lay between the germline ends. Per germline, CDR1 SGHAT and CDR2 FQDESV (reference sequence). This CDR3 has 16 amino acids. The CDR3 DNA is TGTGCCAGCAGCCGCTGGGGGAGCTCCTATAATTCACCCCTCCACTTT. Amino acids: CASSRWGSSYNSPLHF.